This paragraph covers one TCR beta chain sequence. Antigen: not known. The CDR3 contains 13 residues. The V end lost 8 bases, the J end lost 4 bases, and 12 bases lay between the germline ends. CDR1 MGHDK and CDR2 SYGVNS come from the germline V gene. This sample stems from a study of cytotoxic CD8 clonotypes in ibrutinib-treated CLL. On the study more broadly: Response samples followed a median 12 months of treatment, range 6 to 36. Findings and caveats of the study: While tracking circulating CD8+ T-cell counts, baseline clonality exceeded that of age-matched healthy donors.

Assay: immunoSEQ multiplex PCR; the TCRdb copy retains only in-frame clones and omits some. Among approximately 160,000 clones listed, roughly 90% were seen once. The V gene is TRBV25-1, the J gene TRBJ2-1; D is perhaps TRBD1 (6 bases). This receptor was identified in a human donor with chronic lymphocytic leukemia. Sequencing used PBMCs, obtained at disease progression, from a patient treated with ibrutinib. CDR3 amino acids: CASRGHLYNEQFF. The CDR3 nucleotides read TGTGCCAGCCGGGGACACCTATACAATGAGCAGTTCTTC.